This T cell receptor beta chain was retrieved from a study of blood T cells in healthy people across ages. This clonotype was counted a single time. Together with a sample-barcoded 5' primer, a J-beta primer mix was included in a second PCR lasting about 6 to 11 cycles. TCRdb reprocessed the 5' RACE reads with MiXCR, giving one entry per CDR3 protein. The sample has 1.5 million to 2 million distinct CDR3 sequences, about 31% seen once; the top ten hold over 9%. The sample taken for sequencing was blood. This TCR derives from a woman aged 25-40 years in good health.

CDR3 coding DNA: TGTGCCAGCAGCCAAGTCACGGGGGCGACCGGGGAGCTGTTTTTT. The encoded protein is CASSQVTGATGELFF. The chain couples TRBV3-1 to TRBJ2-2; either TRBD1 or TRBD2 may fit D (6 bases each). The CDR3 covers 15 residues. V lost 1 base and J lost 5, with 11 bases in between. In germline, CDR1 is LGHDT, CDR2 YNNKEL (reference sequence).